This T cell receptor (beta chain) emerged from a study of cytomegalovirus exposure and HLA in healthy donors. Overall study results and limits: In vitro checks showed that three CMV-associated chains really do target CMV antigens.

Unrecorded immune exposure was likely among donors, who were nominally healthy when sampled. Remarks on this clone: Its specificity is unknown.

PCR involved 60 Vbeta and 13 Jbeta primers. Clones were read by immunoSEQ multiplex PCR, and TCRdb kept only the in-frame ones, dropping some. The sample yields about 190,000 clones, 60% to 85% seen once. The CDR3 loop spans 16 amino acids. Trimming took 6 bases from V and 7 from J, leaving 24 bases between them. The germline V gene encodes CDR1 SGHTA and CDR2 FQGNSA. The sequenced sample was PBMCs. V and J are TRBV7-2 and TRBJ1-1, with D possibly matching TRBD1 (6 bases). The source of this sequence is a woman between 40 and 50 years old in good health and CMV-seronegative. The CDR3 DNA follows: TGTGCCAGCAGTATCCCAGTGGGCAGGGGCCGCCGTGAAGCTTTCTTT. This encodes CASSIPVGRGRREAFF.